Following are 20 T cell receptor beta chains from one sample sequenced in a study of post-analysis software for immune sequencing data. Study results and caveats: Higher frequency in patients than in controls was seen for about 5 TRBV segments, with TRBV5-6, TRBV5-1 and TRBV20-1 among them.

Their antigens remain unidentified. TCR beta cDNA libraries included unique molecular identifiers. MiXCR, applied by TCRdb to the PCR reads, yields one record per CDR3 protein. Of about 810,000 distinct CDR3 sequences in the sample, about 57% were seen once. The sample was blood. The receptor source for this set is a girl aged 5 to 17 with multiple sclerosis.

J is TRBJ1-5 and V is TRBV27, with TRBD1 as a possible D gene (6 bases). This CDR3 is built from 15 residues. The germline CDR1 and CDR2 sequences are MNHEY and SMNVEV (reference sequence). The germline V and J ends were trimmed by 2 bases and 3 bases, with 11 bases remaining between them. CDR3 sequence reads: CASSLGGHFNQPQHF. The DNA of the CDR3 is TGTGCCAGCAGTTTAGGGGGACACTTCAATCAGCCCCAGCATTTT.

The chain is built from TRBV15 and TRBJ2-5, with TRBD2 matching over 8 bases. CDR1 and CDR2 from the germline V gene are LNHNV and YYDKDF (reference sequence). The CDR3 runs 14 residues. J gave up 9 bases and V 1 base, and 7 bases lay outside the gene matches. The CDR3 here is CATSRGLATASQYF. CDR3 coding DNA: TGTGCCACCAGCAGAGGACTAGCGACCGCGTCCCAGTACTTC.

About this clonotype: Its ends do not fully match the called genes, so a read error is possible. The chain employs TRBV24-1 and TRBJ2-2; D not resolved. This CDR3 contains 14 residues. CDR1 is KGHDR and CDR2 is SFDVKD in the germline V gene. CDR3 amino acids: CVTSDLANTGELFF. The CDR3 DNA reads as TGTGTCACCAGTGATTTAGCGAACACCGGGGAGCTGTTTTTT.

V usage is TRBV5-1 and J usage is TRBJ2-5; 10 bases line up with TRBD2. V shed 1 base, J shed 0 bases, and the junction held 3 bases outside the gene matches. Germline lookup yields CDR1 SGHRS and CDR2 YFSETQ. The CDR3 loop spans 16 amino acids. The CDR3 region has the DNA TGCGCCAGCAGCTTGTCAACTAGCGGGAACCAAGAGACCCAGTACTTC. Its protein is CASSLSTSGNQETQYF.

V and J are TRBV10-3 and TRBJ2-3; 8 nucleotides line up with TRBD1. The length of the CDR3 is 15 residues. CDR1 and CDR2 from the germline V gene are ENHRY and SYGVKD. The V gene end was trimmed by 8 bases and the J gene end by 1 base; junction bases not matched to a gene: 8. CDR3 in amino acids: CAIWRGQERTDTQYF. In nucleotides, the CDR3 is TGTGCCATCTGGCGGGGACAGGAACGCACAGATACGCAGTATTTT.

The rearrangement uses TRBV7-9 and TRBJ2-5; D is perhaps TRBD1 (5 bases). V shed 5 bases and J shed 5 bases, with 18 bases lying between them. Germline CDR1 reads SEHNR; CDR2 reads FQNEAQ (reference sequence). The CDR3 covers 15 residues. The CDR3, as DNA: TGTGCCAGCAGCCATCCAGGGTGGGTCGTTGAGACCCAGTACTTC. This encodes CASSHPGWVVETQYF.

The chain carries TRBV27 and TRBJ2-3; D unresolved. CDR3 length equals 10 residues. CDR1 MNHEY and CDR2 SMNVEV come from the germline V gene (reference sequence). Trimming stripped 8 bases from V and 6 bases from J, with 6 bases between. CDR3 sequence (DNA): TGTGCCAGCCTTGGTGATACGCAGTATTTT. It is translated as CASLGDTQYF.

The chain uses TRBV5-1 and TRBJ2-1; possible D gene TRBD1, 6 bases. V was trimmed by 4 bases and J by 12 bases, leaving 20 bases between them. This CDR3 comprises 14 residues. CDR1 and CDR2 (germline): SGHRS, YFSETQ. As DNA, the CDR3 is TGCGCCAGCAGCGCCCCGGGACAAATGGAGCGGCAGTTCTTC. Translated, it gives CASSAPGQMERQFF.

This clonotype was observed a few times. The genes are TRBV6-5 and TRBJ2-7; D call uncertain. Trimming removed 6 bases from V and 1 base from J, with 16 bases in between. In germline, CDR1 is MNHEY, CDR2 SVGAGI. The CDR3 has 15 residues. CDR3 bases: TGTGCCAGCAGCCAGGCAGGCTCCTCTTCCTACGAGCAGTACTTC. Its translation: CASSQAGSSSYEQYF.

The chain joins TRBV20-1 to TRBJ2-6, with D hard to call. This CDR3 is 15 amino acids long. Germline CDR1 is DFQATT and CDR2 is SNEGSKA (reference sequence). V gave up 1 base and J gave up 0 bases, with 7 bases separating them. CDR3 sequence: CSARVPSSGANVLTF. CDR3 nucleotide sequence: TGCAGTGCTAGAGTCCCCAGCTCTGGGGCCAACGTCCTGACTTTC.

CDR3 loop: CASSQVRVQDTQYF. The CDR3 DNA reads as TGCGCCAGCAGCCAAGTTAGGGTACAAGATACGCAGTATTTT. V is TRBV4-1 and J is TRBJ2-3; D not certain. Trimming removed 1 base from V and 5 bases from J, with 10 bases in between. The length of the CDR3 is 14 residues. Germline V lookup: CDR1 MGHRA, CDR2 YSYEKL.

The rearrangement joins TRBV29-1 to TRBJ1-2, with D possibly TRBD1 on 5 matching bases. Germline CDR1 is SQVTM and CDR2 is ANQGSEA. The CDR3 length is 12 residues. V was pared by 6 bases and J by 4 bases, with 12 bases between. In DNA form, the CDR3 reads TGCAGCGTCCTGGGGGATCCCTATGGCTACACCTTC. Residues: CSVLGDPYGYTF.

The chain has TRBV5-1 and TRBJ2-4; D not resolved. The end of the DNA fits TRBJ2-7 better, so the J call may be wrong. The V gene's germline CDR1 is SGHRS and CDR2 YFSETQ. The CDR3 is 14 amino acids. CDR3 residues: CASSLDTPRDEQYF. The CDR3 region has the DNA TGCGCCAGCAGCTTGGATACTCCAAGGGACGAGCAGTACTTC.

The V and J genes are TRBV20-1 and TRBJ1-5, with D possibly TRBD1 on 5 matching bases. This CDR3 region has 15 residues. V was pared by 6 bases and J by 1 base, with 16 bases between. Looked up from germline, CDR1 is DFQATT and CDR2 is SNEGSKA (reference sequence). This CDR3 is CSASRLGESNQPQHF. The CDR3 DNA sequence: TGCAGTGCCTCTAGGTTGGGGGAGAGCAATCAGCCCCAGCATTTT.

The rearrangement joins TRBV5-1 to TRBJ1-1; unclear D gene. The CDR3 totals 16 residues. V was cut by 0 bases and J by 4 bases, with 16 bases left in between. Germline CDR1 SGHRS, CDR2 YFSETQ. CDR3 protein: CASSLVPGIMSTEAFF. The CDR3 DNA reads TGCGCCAGCAGCTTGGTTCCGGGGATTATGAGCACTGAAGCTTTCTTT.

This clonotype has only a few counts. This rearrangement joins TRBV29-1 to TRBJ2-7; tentative D call: TRBD1 (5 bases). The germline V and J ends were trimmed by 6 bases and 1 base, with 16 bases remaining between them. This CDR3 is built from 14 residues. The germline gives CDR1 SQVTM, CDR2 ANQGSEA. CDR3 DNA: TGCAGCGTCGCCGTAAGGGGCGCTTCCTACGAGCAGTACTTC. Its translation is CSVAVRGASYEQYF.

The chain uses TRBV6-1 and TRBJ1-1; 7 nucleotides agree with TRBD1. The CDR3 is made up of 17 amino acids. The germline V gene encodes CDR1 MNHNS and CDR2 SASEGT. J gave up 4 bases and V 5 bases, and 16 bases lay outside the gene matches. CDR3 DNA sequence: TGTGCCAGCAGTACCCGGACAGGTAGAGCTTCGGGCACTGAAGCTTTCTTT. This encodes CASSTRTGRASGTEAFF.

This clonotype was recorded only once. The chain has TRBV29-1 and TRBJ1-1, with 8 positions matching TRBD1. Germline V lookup: CDR1 SQVTM, CDR2 ANQGSEA. CDR3 length equals 15 residues. The V segment lost 2 bases and the J segment 4 bases; nucleotides outside the gene matches: 9. The CDR3 protein is CSVEPAGGVGTEAFF. The CDR3, as DNA: TGCAGCGTTGAACCCGCAGGGGGCGTGGGCACTGAAGCTTTCTTT.

CDR3 nucleotides: TGCAGCGTTGTAGGAACAGAGGAGGTCTACACCTTC. Encoded protein: CSVVGTEEVYTF. The chain carries TRBV29-1 and TRBJ1-2; D remains unclear. The CDR3 is 12 residues long. V was clipped by 4 bases and J by 10 bases, with 16 bases between them. Germline-derived CDR1 and CDR2 are SQVTM and ANQGSEA.

This clonotype was found a few times. The rearrangement links TRBV7-2 to TRBJ2-3, with D unclear. V gave up 7 bases and J gave up 6 bases, with 17 bases separating them. Germline V gene data show CDR1 as SGHTA and CDR2 as FQGNSA. This CDR3 contains 14 residues. CDR3 nucleotides: TGTGCCAGCACCCCTGATTTCTCCGGGGATACGCAGTATTTT. Translating gives CASTPDFSGDTQYF.